The clone carrying this T cell receptor (beta chain) turned up a few times. Its cognate antigen is unknown. Each TCR library used roughly 510 ng of total RNA and a linear amplification protocol. MiXCR, applied by TCRdb to the reads, yields one record per CDR3 protein. The sample lists some 190,000 distinct CDR3 sequences; under 85% were seen once. The source of the sample is a study of healthy donors' naive CD4 and CD8 T cells. Whole-study context: Donors spanned ages 20-25, 40-50 and 60-70 years, half female.

Points from the study as a whole: Chains were not paired, since alpha and beta were sequenced in bulk. Positive CDR3 charge linked to CD4+ cells, negative to CD8+ cells. Naive CD4+ and CD8+ cells reportedly differed in usage of most V and J genes.

The sequence derives from a pool of human donors in good health; the sample pools cells from several healthy donors. Sequencing input: naive CD4+ and CD8+ T cells sorted from blood, pooled from several donors.

CDR3 sequence reads: CASSIGPFSNSPLHF. CDR3 nucleotide sequence: TGTGCCAGCAGTATTGGACCGTTTAGTAATTCACCCCTCCACTTT. This chain connects TRBV6-1 to TRBJ1-6; D remains unclear. Germline loops: CDR1 MNHNS, CDR2 SASEGT. This CDR3 spans 15 amino acids. V lost 5 bases and J lost 6, with 14 bases in between.